This T cell receptor beta chain was obtained from a study of T cells in Graves' hyperthyroidism and ophthalmopathy (dated 2019 in TCRdb). Regarding the complete study: Peripheral blood samples were taken at initial diagnosis, before any treatment was given. Following sampling, methimazole starting at 30 mg daily was given to hyperthyroidism patients, and high-dose intravenous methylprednisolone was given to ophthalmopathy patients. Whether ophthalmopathy could be predicted prospectively was tested in an independent validation cohort made up of under 20 hyperthyroidism patients plus 17 patients who later progressed to ophthalmopathy. TCR V-J signatures able to tell the groups apart were searched for in a discovery cohort of 90 to 100 patients, of whom about 40 had Graves' ophthalmopathy and 55 to 65 had stable Graves' hyperthyroidism. The paper reports TCR Vbeta CDR3 sequencing of over 120 peripheral blood samples: around 45 ophthalmopathy, some 80 hyperthyroidism and about 17 progressor patients. For training and testing, the approximately 92 patients in the discovery cohort were randomly divided in a 7:3 ratio. In about 6 Graves' hyperthyroidism patients, the study also compared T-cell repertoires from thyroid tissue with T-cell repertoires from blood. What the authors observed across the whole study: In validation, the model predicted progression to ophthalmopathy a median of about 6 months before onset, with 65% to 71% sensitivity and roughly 72% specificity. Blood samples also contained most of the expanded thyroid clonotypes (frequency above 0.001), which suggests that blood repertoires may reflect thyroid immune responses. Sample size was not statistically predetermined, and blinding of investigators to group allocation was not performed. In cross-validation, a model built on a 13 V-J signature told ophthalmopathy apart from stable hyperthyroidism with roughly 87% sensitivity and about 81% specificity, and in testing the same model reached 80%/75%.

Hyperthyroidism patients were newly diagnosed, had a disease duration of under 2 months, and were aged 18 to 65 years. Any patient with an uncontrolled infection, another autoimmune disease, pregnancy or lactation was excluded. Diagnoses were established on the basis of clinical symptoms, serum thyroxine and TRAb, thyroid ultrasound, and orbital computed tomography. Blood from progressor patients was collected at the time of first diagnosis with hyperthyroidism, before any ophthalmopathy symptoms had appeared. Ficoll-Paque density gradient centrifugation was used to isolate PBMCs from 10 ml of fresh peripheral blood. Progressor patients were initially diagnosed with Graves' hyperthyroidism and developed ophthalmopathy during follow-up. Trizol reagent was used to extract total RNA, and RNA quality was then checked on an Agilent 2100 Bioanalyzer. V is shortened by 5 bases, J by 2 bases, and the region joining them spans 13 bases. Counted from cysteine to phenylalanine, this CDR3 has 15 amino acids. Only CDR3 DNA remains: 45 bases, in frame from the first base. For CDR1 and CDR2, the germline V gene (reference sequence) lists MNHEY and SMNVEV.

This clonotype has just a few counts. Its antigen is currently not known. Base qualities were left out, and no much larger clone turns up one base away. The TCR beta CDR3 regions were amplified from RNA transcripts. The first round of RT-PCR for the TCR CDR3 was performed with the HTBI primer set and the Qiagen OneStep RT-PCR kit. A second multiplex PCR round built the libraries, followed by size selection and purification. Sequencing of the libraries was done on an Illumina HiSeq2000 using paired-end 100 bp reads. The source study handled its data this way. SOAPnuke was used to process the raw data, removing reads that contained adapters or uncalled bases, had a mean Phred below 15, or lacked an exact match to the constant primer or identifier. High-quality paired reads were merged with COPE v1.2.5, and unique nucleotide sequences were defined as clonotypes. MiTCR v1.1 was used to align the clonotypes against IMGT TRBV, TRBD and TRBJ reference segments. The analysis included only V-J combinations with a frequency above 0.0001, which together covered roughly 99% of the repertoires. The TCS score was defined as the ratio of F50 (clonal expansion) to E x V (chaos), calculated using BLOSUM62-based TCRdist between CDR3 peptides within each V-J. Welch's t-statistics and random forest reduced 514 V-J features to around 14, which were used in a naive Bayes classifier (R e1071). Through fastp at Q25 and MiXCR, TCRdb rebuilt clones from the public reads, retaining in-frame beta chains. Every distinct CDR3 protein forms one entry, paired with its most common genes and DNA. TCRdb, not the original authors, processed these V and J calls. The sample table holds 350,000 or so distinct CDR3 sequences, of which roughly a sixth were seen once. Around a third of the sample is taken by the ten largest.

Sequenced input: blood. The chain is assembled from TRBV27 and TRBJ2-1, and TRBD1 may be the D gene, going by 5 matching bases. The TCR comes from a woman in her 30s with Graves' hyperthyroidism that later progressed to Graves' ophthalmopathy. At the DNA level, the sequence is TGTGCCAGCAGTCCTCAGGGTTATACCTACAATGAGCAGTTCTTC. It is translated as CASSPQGYTYNEQFF.